The 29 T cell receptor beta chains given below trace back to one sample, sequenced in a study of T cells in Graves' hyperthyroidism and ophthalmopathy (dated by TCRdb to about 2019). Libraries were prepared through multiplex PCR. The instrument was an Illumina HiSeq 2000. The TCR beta CDR3 regions were amplified from the RNA transcripts. The TCR CDR3 was subjected to a first round of RT-PCR using the HTBI primer set and the Qiagen OneStep RT-PCR kit. Using fastp trimming at Q25 and MiXCR clonotype assembly, TCRdb reanalyzed the public sequencing data and kept in-frame beta chains. Each entry is one CDR3 protein sequence, shown with its most common DNA and genes. Within this sample are 450,000 to 700,000 distinct CDR3 sequences, with under 60% of them counted one time only. 15% to 20% of the sample is in the top ten clones. Material: peripheral blood or thyroid tissue (not recorded which). These receptor sequences come from an adult woman with Graves' disease, either hyperthyroidism or ophthalmopathy (not recorded which).

This clonotype was seen at least ten times. The chain combines TRBV7-9 with TRBJ2-2; no clear D gene. Germline loops: CDR1 SEHNR, CDR2 FQNEAQ (reference sequence). CDR3 size: 13 residues. Trimming stripped 5 bases from V and 8 bases from J, with 12 bases between. CDR3 sequence (DNA): TGTGCCAGCAGCGGGAACGGCGCGGGGGAGCTGTTTTTT. Translating gives CASSGNGAGELFF.

This clonotype was counted ten times or more. The chain has TRBV19 and TRBJ2-6, with D tentatively TRBD2 (5 bases). V was pared by 4 bases and J by 1 base, with 17 bases between. The length of the CDR3 is 18 residues. The germline CDR1 and CDR2 sequences are LNHDA and SQIVND (reference sequence). The DNA of the CDR3 is TGTGCCAGTAGTACCAACCCAGGAGGTGGGTCTGGGGCCAACGTCCTGACTTTC. Its translation: CASSTNPGGGSGANVLTF.

This clonotype was found many times. V and J are TRBV2 and TRBJ2-5, with TRBD1 matching over 7 bases. Germline values: CDR1 SNHLY, CDR2 FYNNEI. V lost 7 bases to trimming and J lost 4 bases; unmatched junction nucleotides: 15. This CDR3 has 16 amino acids. The CDR3 coding sequence is TGTGCCAGCACCCAGATGGAGACAGGGAGTGGAGAGACCCAGTACTTC. Protein sequence: CASTQMETGSGETQYF.

This clonotype appeared a single time. Relative to the germline gene, one junction end is altered; a read error may explain this. This chain joins TRBV2 and TRBJ1-1, with D uncertain. The germline gives CDR1 SNHLY, CDR2 FYNNEI. The CDR3 runs to 9 residues. CDR3 sequence: CASRPPFVF. The CDR3 DNA reads TGTGCCAGCAGGCCTCCATTTGTCTTT.

The table lists this clonotype with many counts. The J gene is TRBJ1-1, the V gene TRBV4-1; D is ambiguous. The germline V gene encodes CDR1 MGHRA and CDR2 YSYEKL. V was clipped by 2 bases and J by 2 bases, with 12 bases between them. This CDR3 is 15 amino acids long. CDR3 nucleotides: TGCGCCAGCAGCCAAATCGCCGGGGTAAACACTGAAGCTTTCTTT. Amino acid sequence: CASSQIAGVNTEAFF.

V and J are TRBV5-1 and TRBJ1-2, with 9 positions matching TRBD1. The V gene's germline CDR1 is SGHRS and CDR2 YFSETQ. Trimming cost V 4 bases and J 10 bases; bases outside gene matches: 8. This CDR3 spans 13 amino acids. In DNA, the CDR3 is TGCGCCAGCAGCAGCCGACAGGGGGTATACTACACCTTC. Amino acids: CASSSRQGVYYTF.

This clonotype was observed a few times. The chain has TRBV5-1 and TRBJ2-2; TRBD1 is a possible D gene (6 bases). Germline-derived CDR1 and CDR2 are SGHRS and YFSETQ. The V end lost 0 bases, the J end lost 0 bases, and 12 bases lay between the germline ends. The CDR3 is 17 residues long. In DNA, the CDR3 is TGCGCCAGCAGCTTGGCCCGGGACACCGCGAACACCGGGGAGCTGTTTTTT. It codes for CASSLARDTANTGELFF.

This clonotype came up once. The chain employs TRBV7-9 and TRBJ2-7; D is perhaps TRBD1 or TRBD2 (5 bases each). The CDR3 spans 12 residues. V dropped 6 bases and J dropped 11 bases, with 17 bases sitting between them. Germline CDR1 SEHNR, CDR2 FQNEAQ (reference sequence). This CDR3 reads CASSERGRGEYF. The CDR3, as DNA: TGTGCCAGCAGTGAACGGGGACGAGGGGAGTACTTC.

The chain combines TRBV9 with TRBJ2-5; 7 nucleotides agree with TRBD1. The V and J ends lost 0 bases and 7 bases, in that order; junction bases with no gene match: 0. Germline loops: CDR1 SGDLS, CDR2 YYNGEE. The CDR3 runs 12 residues. The CDR3 spells CASSVEGATQYF. The CDR3 DNA follows: TGTGCCAGCAGCGTAGAGGGGGCGACCCAGTACTTC.

This clonotype has a count of ten or more. The chain links TRBV6-1 to TRBJ1-5; D unresolved. The V end was cut by 1 base, the J end by 9 bases, with 10 bases between. The CDR3 consists of 13 residues. CDR1 MNHNS and CDR2 SASEGT come from the germline V gene. The CDR3 loop is CASSEELGRPQHF. The CDR3 DNA reads as TGTGCCAGCAGTGAAGAATTGGGGAGGCCCCAGCATTTT.

This clonotype showed up many times. The chain carries TRBV7-8 and TRBJ2-7, with 9 bases aligning to TRBD1. Unmatched junction bases numbered 12, after V lost 6 bases and J lost 12 bases. The V gene's germline CDR1 is SGHVS and CDR2 FQNEAQ. This CDR3 spans 13 amino acids. The CDR3 nucleotides are TGTGCCAGCAGTTTCCGAGGGGACAGGGAACGGTACTTC. It encodes CASSFRGDRERYF.

This clonotype was picked up many times. The chain employs TRBV11-2 and TRBJ1-2, with D tentatively TRBD1 (5 bases). This CDR3 is 15 amino acids long. Germline CDR1 SGHAT, CDR2 FQNNGV. The V and J ends lost 4 bases and 8 bases respectively, with 20 bases between them. The CDR3 sequence: CASSSIAGLRGGYTF. The CDR3 DNA follows: TGTGCCAGCAGCTCCATCGCGGGCCTAAGGGGAGGCTACACCTTC. Based on the CDR3 plus reference TRBV11-2 and TRBJ1-2, the full variable domain is EAGVAQSPRYKIIEKRQSVAFWCNPISGHATLYWYQQILGQGPKLLIQFQNNGVVDDSQLPKDRFSAERLKGVDSTLKIQPAKLEDSAVYLCASSSIAGLRGGYTFGSGTRLTVV.

CDR3 amino acids: CASLGNSGANVLTF. As DNA, the CDR3 is TGTGCCAGCTTGGGGAACTCTGGGGCCAACGTCCTGACTTTC. The V call is TRBV25-1, the J call TRBJ2-6, with D unclear. This CDR3 has 14 amino acids. CDR1 is MGHDK, CDR2 SYGVNS, per germline. V lost 8 bases and J 0 bases, leaving 8 bases between the germline ends.

J is TRBJ1-6 and V is TRBV2; D is uncertain. Per germline, CDR1 SNHLY and CDR2 FYNNEI. Trimming removed 5 bases at V and 7 bases at J, with 15 bases between. The CDR3 contains 15 residues. CDR3 region: CASSPSGQQNSPLHF. CDR3 DNA sequence: TGTGCCAGCAGTCCGAGCGGGCAGCAAAATTCACCCCTCCACTTT.

V and J are TRBV2 and TRBJ1-2; 7 positions agree with TRBD1. After removal of 6 bases from V and 14 bases from J, the junction contained 18 bases not matched to a gene. Germline V CDR1 and CDR2: SNHLY, FYNNEI. CDR3 length: 14 amino acids. The CDR3 bases are TGTGCCAGCAGCATAACAAGACAGGGATTTTTAGGGACCTTC. This translates into CASSITRQGFLGTF.

This clonotype was counted many times. The V gene is TRBV4-2, the J gene TRBJ2-7, with TRBD2 identical over 7 bases. There are 15 residues in the CDR3. In germline, CDR1 is LGHNA, CDR2 YNFKEQ. The J segment lost 2 bases and the V segment lost 1 base, leaving 5 bases of the junction unmatched. The CDR3 region is CASSQGAGVTYEQYF. The DNA for the CDR3 is TGTGCCAGCAGCCAAGGCGCGGGAGTAACCTACGAGCAGTACTTC.

This clonotype has ten or more counts. The chain couples TRBV19 to TRBJ1-6; no reliable D call. Germline lookup yields CDR1 LNHDA and CDR2 SQIVND (reference sequence). Trimming stripped 3 bases from V and 14 bases from J, with 20 bases between. This CDR3 has 15 amino acids. CDR3 sequence (DNA): TGTGCCAGTAGTATCCAGTACAGCCCGGAAAATTCCCTCCACTTT. It yields the protein CASSIQYSPENSLHF. Complete variable domain (other parts from reference TRBV19 and TRBJ1-6): DGGITQSPKYLFRKEGQNVTLSCEQNLNHDAMYWYRQDPGQGLRLIYYSQIVNDFQKGDIAEGYSVSREKKESFPLTVTSAQKNPTAFYLCASSIQYSPENSLHFGNGTRLTVT.

Written as DNA, the CDR3 is TGCGCCAGCAGCTTGGATGGGGACAACATTCAGCCCCAGCATTTT. Amino acid sequence: CASSLDGDNIQPQHF. The chain couples TRBV5-1 to TRBJ1-5, with D maybe TRBD1 (6 bases). CDR1 and CDR2 (germline): SGHRS, YFSETQ. The CDR3 sequence is 15 residues long. Trimming stripped 0 bases from V and 6 bases from J, with 13 bases between.

The J gene is TRBJ1-3, the V gene TRBV29-1; D unresolved. The V and J ends lost 7 bases and 1 base respectively, with 14 bases between them. The CDR3 contains 14 residues. In germline, CDR1 is SQVTM, CDR2 ANQGSEA. The CDR3 DNA reads as TGCAGCGGGGCGATTGGTGGTTCTGGAAACACCATATATTTT. Translating gives CSGAIGGSGNTIYF.

The V and J genes are TRBV30 and TRBJ1-1; tentatively, D is TRBD1 (5 bases). Looked up from germline, CDR1 is GTSNPN and CDR2 is SVGIG (reference sequence). V was trimmed by 3 bases and J by 0 bases, leaving 11 bases between them. The length of the CDR3 is 14 residues. In DNA form, the CDR3 reads TGTGCCTGGAGCGGGGGGGGTATGAACACTGAAGCTTTCTTT. This gives the protein CAWSGGGMNTEAFF.

This clonotype was recorded at least ten times. The rearrangement joins TRBV20-1 to TRBJ2-2; D ambiguous. Between the trimmed V and J ends, which lost 0 bases and 1 base, there was a span of 9 bases. The CDR3 consists of 15 residues. CDR1 is DFQATT, CDR2 SNEGSKA, per germline (reference sequence). The DNA for the CDR3 is TGCAGTGCTAGAGACCCAGCGCGGAACACCGGGGAGCTGTTTTTT. It translates to CSARDPARNTGELFF.

The chain has TRBV5-1 and TRBJ1-5; TRBD1 agrees at 7 bases. Per the germline V gene, CDR1 is SGHRS and CDR2 is YFSETQ. The CDR3 consists of 14 residues. V dropped 4 bases and J dropped 12; count of bases not matched to a gene: 13. CDR3 DNA sequence: TGCGCCAGCAGCCACGGGGGCAGGGGGACGATCCAGCATTTT. Residues: CASSHGGRGTIQHF.

The V call is TRBV10-3, the J call TRBJ1-2; 7 nucleotides match TRBD1. CDR1 and CDR2 from the germline V gene are ENHRY and SYGVKD. Trimming removed 6 bases from V and 6 bases from J; junction bases left unmatched: 13. The CDR3 is 15 amino acids. The CDR3 here is CAISQRDSFINGYTF. The CDR3 DNA follows: TGTGCCATCAGCCAAAGGGACAGTTTCATTAATGGCTACACCTTC.

This chain uses TRBV2 with TRBJ1-1; D unclear. Trimming left V 6 bases short and J 0 bases short, with 14 bases between. The germline V gene has CDR1 SNHLY and CDR2 FYNNEI. The CDR3 has 15 residues. CDR3: CASSNLGRLNTEAFF. The CDR3 bases are TGTGCCAGCAGCAACCTAGGGCGGTTGAACACTGAAGCTTTCTTT.

The rearrangement links TRBV20-1 to TRBJ1-5; TRBD1 matches 10 bases. The length of the CDR3 is 15 residues. V shed 1 base and J 7 bases; nucleotides not matched to a gene: 7. Germline V gene lookup returns CDR1 DFQATT and CDR2 SNEGSKA (reference sequence). CDR3 DNA: TGCAGTGCTAGAGTCTGGGACAGGGGTGGCCAGCCCCAGCATTTT. Its translation: CSARVWDRGGQPQHF.

The V and J genes are TRBV15 and TRBJ1-4; 7 bases align to TRBD1. CDR1 and CDR2 from the germline V gene are LNHNV and YYDKDF (reference sequence). This CDR3 region has 16 residues. V shed 2 bases and J 8 bases; nucleotides not matched to a gene: 11. The CDR3 reads CATSRRETGHGEKLFF. CDR3 nucleotides: TGTGCCACCAGCAGAAGAGAGACAGGGCACGGGGAAAAACTGTTTTTT.

This clonotype was detected only a few times. This chain joins TRBV6-2 or TRBV6-3 and TRBJ2-7, with 7 bases fitting TRBD2. Germline V gene sequence: CDR1 MNHEY, CDR2 SVGEGT. The length of the CDR3 is 14 residues. The ends lost 8 bases at V and 4 bases at J; junction bases unmatched: 11. The CDR3, as DNA: TGTGCCAGCCACCCGGCGGGAGAAAGATACGAGCAGTACTTC. Amino acids: CASHPAGERYEQYF.

The V gene is TRBV11-2, the J gene TRBJ2-5, with unresolved D. Trimming left V 2 bases short and J 11 bases short, with 9 bases between. This CDR3 is 11 amino acids long. CDR1 is SGHAT, CDR2 FQNNGV, per germline. Here the CDR3 reads CASSLLYRQYF. The CDR3 bases are TGTGCCAGCAGCTTATTGTACCGGCAGTACTTC.

The chain uses TRBV24-1 and TRBJ2-7; 10 positions match TRBD1. The CDR3 has 16 amino acids. V shed 3 bases, J shed 5 bases, and the junction held 9 bases outside the gene matches. Germline CDR1 reads KGHDR; CDR2 reads SFDVKD. CDR3 bases: TGTGCCACCAGTGATACAACCGGGACAGGGGAAGACGAGCAGTACTTC. It specifies CATSDTTGTGEDEQYF.